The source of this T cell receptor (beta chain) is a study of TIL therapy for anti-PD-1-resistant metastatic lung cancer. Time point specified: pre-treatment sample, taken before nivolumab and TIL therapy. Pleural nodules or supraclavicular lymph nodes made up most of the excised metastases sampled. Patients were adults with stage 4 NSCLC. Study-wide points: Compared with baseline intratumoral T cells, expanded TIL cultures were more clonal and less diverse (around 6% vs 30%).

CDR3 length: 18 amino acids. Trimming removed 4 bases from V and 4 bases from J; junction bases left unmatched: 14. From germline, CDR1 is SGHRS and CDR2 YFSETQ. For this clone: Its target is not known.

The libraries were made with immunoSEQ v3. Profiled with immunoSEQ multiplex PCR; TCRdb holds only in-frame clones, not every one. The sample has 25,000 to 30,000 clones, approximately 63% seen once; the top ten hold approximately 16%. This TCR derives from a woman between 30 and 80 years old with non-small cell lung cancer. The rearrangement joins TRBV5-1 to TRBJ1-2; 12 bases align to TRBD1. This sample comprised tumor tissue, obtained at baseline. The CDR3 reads CASSPGTGGDAPPYGYTF. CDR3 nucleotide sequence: TGCGCCAGCAGCCCCGGGACAGGGGGCGACGCGCCCCCCTATGGCTACACCTTC.